This T cell receptor beta chain derives from a study of blood T cell repertoires in COVID-19 (TCRdb year 2020). Regarding the complete study: Samples from collaborators originated in the United States, Italy and Spain and spanned both the acute and convalescent phases of COVID-19. The material from the prospective study consisted of cDNA or gDNA derived from T cells, B-cell-depleted T cells, or PBMCs. Deeply sampled blood TCRbeta repertoires from subjects exposed to, actively infected with, or recovered from COVID-19 were included in the dataset. The repertoires were released in a freely available public database intended as a resource for research on the immune response to SARS-CoV-2. Samples were obtained from the ongoing ImmuneRACE study (first 160 participants) and from 1,254 subjects provided by 6 global collaborators. Nearly every sample came with metadata listing a de-identified subject ID, COVID-19 status, age in years and sex. Where HLA class I and class II types were available, the types were taken from metadata supplied by the sample provider, not from assay-based typing. What the work shows at the level of the full study, not this receptor alone: How much clinical and demographic metadata was included differed by source and by participant, and the metadata was provided uncurated.

TCRbeta CDR3 regions were amplified from genomic DNA using the immunoSEQ Assay, a bias-controlled multiplex PCR. Under the source paper's analysis protocol: Within the assay, amplification of reference gene primers was used to estimate how many nucleated cells each sample contained. To quantify the absolute abundance of each unique TCRbeta CDR3 rearrangement, sequence reads were collapsed and filtered. For each sample, productive Simpson clonality was calculated by taking the square root of Simpson's diversity index across productive rearrangements. In TCRdb, the immuneACCESS table is reduced to in-frame sequences with V and J assigned. These tables do not hold every clone; where another copy was compared, an unresolved V gene accounts for under half, and the others remain unexplained. V, J and clone size are taken as reported in that table, and D and trimming were inferred from the DNA itself. This sample is represented by some 700,000 clones; more than 80% of them were singletons. Roughly 0.25% of the sample belongs to the ten largest clones.

Each collaborating institution followed its own protocols to collect whole blood in K2EDTA tubes. For TCRbeta analysis, collaborators shipped samples as frozen whole blood, isolated PBMCs, or DNA extracted from either of those sample types. CDR1 SGHVS and CDR2 FNYEAQ are derived from the germline V gene. CDR3 length: 16 amino acids, cysteine to phenylalanine. CDR3 DNA is the only sequence kept; it has 48 bases, read in frame from the first base. For this chain, trimming is 2 bases at the V end and 5 bases at the J end, and the number of junction bases without a gene match is 8. This clone was counted a single time. The clone's antigen remains unknown. No much larger clone exists at a distance of one base, and base qualities are not known.

This sequence was found in a woman between 18 and 29 years old with acute or convalescent COVID-19. Source material: peripheral blood. The sequence links TRBV7-6 to TRBJ1-2; TRBD1 agrees with 10 junctional bases. The nucleotide sequence reads TGTGCCAGCAGCTTACAGACGGGACAGGGGAGTTATGGCTACACCTTC. This gives the protein CASSLQTGQGSYGYTF.